This TCR beta chain was observed in a study of neurological immune-mediated disorders. The CDR3 spans 16 residues. Looked up from germline, CDR1 is SGDLS and CDR2 is YYNGEE. Trimming shortened V by 0 bases and J by 3 bases, and 15 bases separated the two germline ends. TCRdb fed the 5' RACE reads into MiXCR, producing one record per CDR3 protein. The table has some 41,000 distinct CDR3 sequences, 2% to 2.5% seen once. This clonotype was observed many times. This chain joins TRBV9 and TRBJ2-5; D remains ambiguous. Sequenced sample: PBMCs. The source of this sequence is a man younger than 45 with multiple sclerosis. The CDR3 DNA is TGTGCCAGCAGCGTAGTCCCCATTACGGAAAAAGAGACCCAGTACTTC. Encoded protein: CASSVVPITEKETQYF.